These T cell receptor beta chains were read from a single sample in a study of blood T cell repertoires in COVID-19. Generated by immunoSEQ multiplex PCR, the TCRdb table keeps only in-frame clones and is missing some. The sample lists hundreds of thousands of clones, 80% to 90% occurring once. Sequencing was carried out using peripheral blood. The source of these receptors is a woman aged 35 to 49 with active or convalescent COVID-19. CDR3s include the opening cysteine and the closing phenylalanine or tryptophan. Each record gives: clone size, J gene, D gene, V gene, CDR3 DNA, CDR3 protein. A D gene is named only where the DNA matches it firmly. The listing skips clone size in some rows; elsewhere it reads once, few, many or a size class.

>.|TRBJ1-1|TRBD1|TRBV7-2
TGTGCCAGCAGGACGTCTAGGGGGCTGTACACTGAAGCTTTCTTT
CASRTSRGLYTEAFF
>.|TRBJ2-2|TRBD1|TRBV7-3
TGTGCCAGCAGAATGCAACCGGGACAGGGGGTCGGGGAGCTGTTTTTT
CASRMQPGQGVGELFF
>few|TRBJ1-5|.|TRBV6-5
TGTGCCAGCAGATGGGAGTTGGGCAATCAGCCCCAGCATTTT
CASRWELGNQPQHF
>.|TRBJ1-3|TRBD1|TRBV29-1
TGCAGCGTTGAAGACCCGACAGGGGGAAACACCATATATTTT
CSVEDPTGGNTIYF
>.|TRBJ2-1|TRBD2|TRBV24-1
TGTGCCACCAGTGATCCCCCCCAGGCGGGAGGGGTCCTTCCCATGTTCTTC
CATSDPPQAGGVLPMFF
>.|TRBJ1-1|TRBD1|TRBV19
TGTGCCAGCGGGACAGGAGGGGCCTTT
CASGTGGAF
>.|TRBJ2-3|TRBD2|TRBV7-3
TGTGCCAGCAGCCTCGGGACTAGCGGGGGGGATACGCAGTATTTT
CASSLGTSGGDTQYF
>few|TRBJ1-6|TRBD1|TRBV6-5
TGTGCCAGCACCTCCCACAGGGGCCCTAATTCACCCCTCCACTTT
CASTSHRGPNSPLHF
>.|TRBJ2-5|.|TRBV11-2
TGTGCCAGCAGCCCCCATGTAGCCCCTCCCTCCGGGACCCAGTACTTC
CASSPHVAPPSGTQYF
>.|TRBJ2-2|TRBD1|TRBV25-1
TGTGCCAGCAGTGAGCCGGGACAGGGCAACACCGGGGAGCTGTTTTTT
CASSEPGQGNTGELFF
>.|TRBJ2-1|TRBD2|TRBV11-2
TGTGCCAGCAGCAGTTTAGCGGGTGGCTACAATGAGCAGTTCTTC
CASSSLAGGYNEQFF
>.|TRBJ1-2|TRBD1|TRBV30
TGTGCCTGGCGGGACAGCTATGGCTACACCTTC
CAWRDSYGYTF